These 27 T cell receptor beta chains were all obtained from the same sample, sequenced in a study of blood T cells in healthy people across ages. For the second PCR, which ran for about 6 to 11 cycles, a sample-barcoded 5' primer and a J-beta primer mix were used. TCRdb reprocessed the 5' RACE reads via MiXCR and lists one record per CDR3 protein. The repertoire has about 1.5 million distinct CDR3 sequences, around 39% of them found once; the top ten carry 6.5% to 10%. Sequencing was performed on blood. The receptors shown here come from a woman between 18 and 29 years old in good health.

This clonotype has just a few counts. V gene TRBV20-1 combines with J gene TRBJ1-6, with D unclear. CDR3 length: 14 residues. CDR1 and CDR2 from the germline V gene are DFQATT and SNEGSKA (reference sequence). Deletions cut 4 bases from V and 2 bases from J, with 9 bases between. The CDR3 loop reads CSATSGTYNSPLHF. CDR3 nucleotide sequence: TGCAGTGCTACCTCGGGCACCTATAATTCACCCCTCCACTTT.

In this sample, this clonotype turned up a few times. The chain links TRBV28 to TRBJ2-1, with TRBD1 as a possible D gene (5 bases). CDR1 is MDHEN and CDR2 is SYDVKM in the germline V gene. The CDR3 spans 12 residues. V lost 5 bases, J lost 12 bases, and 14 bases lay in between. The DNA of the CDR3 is TGTGCCAGCAGTCCAACAGGTTTACGGCAGTTCTTC. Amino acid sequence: CASSPTGLRQFF.

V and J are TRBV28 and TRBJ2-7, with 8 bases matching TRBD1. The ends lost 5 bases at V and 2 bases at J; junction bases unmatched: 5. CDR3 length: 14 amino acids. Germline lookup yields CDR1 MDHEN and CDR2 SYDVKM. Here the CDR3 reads CASSRPGGPYEQYF. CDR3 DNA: TGTGCCAGCAGTCGGCCAGGGGGCCCCTACGAGCAGTACTTC.

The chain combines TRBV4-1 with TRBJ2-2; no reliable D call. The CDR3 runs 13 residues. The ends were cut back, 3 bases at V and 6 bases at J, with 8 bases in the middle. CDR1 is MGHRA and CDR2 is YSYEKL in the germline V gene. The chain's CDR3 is CASSHEGPGELFF. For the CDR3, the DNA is TGCGCCAGCAGCCATGAAGGGCCCGGGGAGCTGTTTTTT.

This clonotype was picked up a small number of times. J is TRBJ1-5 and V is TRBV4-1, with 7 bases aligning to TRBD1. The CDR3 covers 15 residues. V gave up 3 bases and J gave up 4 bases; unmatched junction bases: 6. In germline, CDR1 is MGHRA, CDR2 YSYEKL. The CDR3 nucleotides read TGCGCCAGCAGCCAGTGGACAGGACAAAATCAGCCCCAGCATTTT. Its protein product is CASSQWTGQNQPQHF.

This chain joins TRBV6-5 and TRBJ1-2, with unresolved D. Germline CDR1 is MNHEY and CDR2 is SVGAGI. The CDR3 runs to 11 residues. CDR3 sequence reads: CASWGYYGYTF. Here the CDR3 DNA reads TGTGCTTCCTGGGGTTACTATGGCTACACCTTC.

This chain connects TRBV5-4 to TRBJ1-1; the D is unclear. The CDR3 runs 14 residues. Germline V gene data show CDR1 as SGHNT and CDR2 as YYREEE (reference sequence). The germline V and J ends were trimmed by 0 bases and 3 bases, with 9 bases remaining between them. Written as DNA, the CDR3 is TGTGCCAGCAGCTTGGCTTTTTCTGACACTGAAGCTTTCTTT. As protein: CASSLAFSDTEAFF.

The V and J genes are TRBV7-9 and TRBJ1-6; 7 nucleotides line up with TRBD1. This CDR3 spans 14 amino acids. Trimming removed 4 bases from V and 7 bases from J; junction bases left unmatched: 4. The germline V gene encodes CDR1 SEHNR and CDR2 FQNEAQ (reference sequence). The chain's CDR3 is CASSWDRSNSPLHF. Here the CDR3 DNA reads TGTGCCAGCAGCTGGGACAGATCGAATTCACCCCTCCACTTT. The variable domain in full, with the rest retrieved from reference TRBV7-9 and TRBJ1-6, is DTGVSQNPRHKITKRGQNVTFRCDPISEHNRLYWYRQTLGQGPEFLTYFQNEAQLEKSRLLSDRFSAERPKGSFSTLEIQRTEQGDSAMYLCASSWDRSNSPLHFGNGTRLTVT.

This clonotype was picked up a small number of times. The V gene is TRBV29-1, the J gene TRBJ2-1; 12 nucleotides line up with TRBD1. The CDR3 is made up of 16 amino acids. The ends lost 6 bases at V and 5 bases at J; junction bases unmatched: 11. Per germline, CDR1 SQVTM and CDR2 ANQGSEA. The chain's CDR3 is CSVISGGQGADNEQFF. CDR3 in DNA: TGCAGCGTCATCTCTGGGGGACAGGGGGCCGACAATGAGCAGTTCTTC.

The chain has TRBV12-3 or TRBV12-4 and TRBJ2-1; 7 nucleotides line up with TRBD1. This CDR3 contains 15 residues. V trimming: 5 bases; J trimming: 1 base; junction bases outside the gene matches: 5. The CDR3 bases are TGTGCCAGCAGTAATACAGGGGCGTCCTACAATGAGCAGTTCTTC. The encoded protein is CASSNTGASYNEQFF.

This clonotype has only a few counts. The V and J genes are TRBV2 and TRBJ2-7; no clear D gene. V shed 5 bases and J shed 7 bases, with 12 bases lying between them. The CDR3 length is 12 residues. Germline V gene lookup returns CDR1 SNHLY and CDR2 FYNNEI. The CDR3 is CASSRILLEQYF. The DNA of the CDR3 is TGTGCCAGCAGTCGGATCCTCTTGGAGCAGTACTTC.

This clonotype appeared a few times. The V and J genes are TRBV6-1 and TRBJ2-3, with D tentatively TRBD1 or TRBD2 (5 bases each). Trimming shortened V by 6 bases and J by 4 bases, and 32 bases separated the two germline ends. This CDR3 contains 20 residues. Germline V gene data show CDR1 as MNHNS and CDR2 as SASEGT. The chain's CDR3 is CASSARGPVGVVDQSDTQYF. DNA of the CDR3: TGTGCCAGCAGCGCTCGGGGACCTGTTGGGGTAGTGGACCAGTCAGATACGCAGTATTTT.

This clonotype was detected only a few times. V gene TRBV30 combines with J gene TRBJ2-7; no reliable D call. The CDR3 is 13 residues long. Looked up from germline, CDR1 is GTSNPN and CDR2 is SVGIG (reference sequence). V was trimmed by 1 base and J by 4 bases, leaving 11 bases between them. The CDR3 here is CAWSDEEIYEQYF. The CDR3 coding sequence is TGTGCCTGGAGTGACGAGGAGATATACGAGCAGTACTTC.

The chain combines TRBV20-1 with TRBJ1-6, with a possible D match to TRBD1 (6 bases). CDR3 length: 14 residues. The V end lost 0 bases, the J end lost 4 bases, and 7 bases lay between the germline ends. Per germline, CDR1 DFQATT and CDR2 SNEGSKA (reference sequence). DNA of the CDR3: TGCAGTGCTAGAGAGGGACATTATAATTCACCCCTCCACTTT. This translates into CSAREGHYNSPLHF.

The CDR3 nucleotides are TGTGCCAGCAGTGAAGCTTTTGAGAACACCAAGGGGTACTTC. Translating it yields CASSEAFENTKGYF. The chain joins TRBV6-1 to TRBJ2-7; D uncertain. Germline V gene lookup returns CDR1 MNHNS and CDR2 SASEGT. This CDR3 has 14 amino acids. V lost 0 bases to trimming and J lost 12 bases, with 18 bases between them.

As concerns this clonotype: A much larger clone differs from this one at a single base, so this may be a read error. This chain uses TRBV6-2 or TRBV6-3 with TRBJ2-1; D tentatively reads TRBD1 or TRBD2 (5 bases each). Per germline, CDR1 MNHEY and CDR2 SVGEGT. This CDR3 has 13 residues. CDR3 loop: CAGSTGTTNEQFF. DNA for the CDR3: TGTGCCGGCAGTACCGGGACGACCAATGAGCAGTTCTTC.

The CDR3 DNA reads TGTGCCAGCAGCTTAGTGACGGACGGATATAGCGGCTACACCTTC. Its translation: CASSLVTDGYSGYTF. The rearrangement links TRBV7-8 to TRBJ1-2; D ambiguous. The CDR3 is made up of 15 amino acids. Germline CDR1 reads SGHVS; CDR2 reads FQNEAQ. Trimming stripped 1 base from V and 8 bases from J, with 17 bases between.

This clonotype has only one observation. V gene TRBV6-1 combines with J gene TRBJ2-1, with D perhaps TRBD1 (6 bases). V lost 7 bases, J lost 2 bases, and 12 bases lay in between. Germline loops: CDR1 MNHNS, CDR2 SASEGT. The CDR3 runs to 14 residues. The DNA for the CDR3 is TGTGCCAGCACCCTGGACAGAACCTACAATGAGCAGTTCTTC. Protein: CASTLDRTYNEQFF.

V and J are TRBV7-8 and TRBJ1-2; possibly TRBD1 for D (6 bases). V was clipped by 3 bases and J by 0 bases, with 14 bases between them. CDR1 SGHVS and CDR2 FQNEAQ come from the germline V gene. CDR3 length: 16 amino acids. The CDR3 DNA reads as TGTGCCAGCAGCTTCGATGGACAGCAAACTAACTATGGCTACACCTTC. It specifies CASSFDGQQTNYGYTF.

The CDR3 nucleotides are TGTGCCACCAGTGATTTGCCGGCGGGGGTCAATGAGCAGTTCTTC. Amino acids: CATSDLPAGVNEQFF. This sequence joins TRBV24-1 and TRBJ2-1, with TRBD2 identical over 7 bases. The germline V gene encodes CDR1 KGHDR and CDR2 SFDVKD. The J segment lost 6 bases and the V segment lost 0 bases, leaving 4 bases of the junction unmatched. The CDR3 runs to 15 residues.

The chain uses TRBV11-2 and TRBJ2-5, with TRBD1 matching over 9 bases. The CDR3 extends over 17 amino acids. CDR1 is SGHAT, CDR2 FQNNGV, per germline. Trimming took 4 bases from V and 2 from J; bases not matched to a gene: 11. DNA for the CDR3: TGTGCCAGCAGCTCCTTCGGAGGACAGGGGAGACAAGAGACCCAGTACTTC. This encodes CASSSFGGQGRQETQYF.

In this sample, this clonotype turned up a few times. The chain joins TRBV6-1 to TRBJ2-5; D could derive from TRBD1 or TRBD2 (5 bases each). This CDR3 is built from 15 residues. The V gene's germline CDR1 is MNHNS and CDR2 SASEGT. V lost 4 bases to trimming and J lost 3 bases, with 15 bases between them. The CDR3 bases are TGTGCCAGCAGTGTAGGGGAGTTGGTTAAAGAGACCCAGTACTTC. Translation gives CASSVGELVKETQYF.

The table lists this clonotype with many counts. CDR3 nucleotides: TGTGCCAGCAGCGTGGGACTAGCGGGAGGAGCAGATACGCAGTATTTT. Protein product: CASSVGLAGGADTQYF. The chain uses TRBV7-2 and TRBJ2-3; 15 nucleotides line up with TRBD2. The CDR3 is 16 amino acids. Germline values: CDR1 SGHTA, CDR2 FQGNSA. Trimming cost V 5 bases and J 4 bases; bases outside gene matches: 4.

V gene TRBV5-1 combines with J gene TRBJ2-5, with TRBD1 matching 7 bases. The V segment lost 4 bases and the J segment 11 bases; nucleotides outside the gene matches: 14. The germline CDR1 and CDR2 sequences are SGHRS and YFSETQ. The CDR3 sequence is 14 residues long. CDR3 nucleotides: TGCGCCAGCAGCGACCAAGACAGGGCCCATGAGCAGTACTTC. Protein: CASSDQDRAHEQYF.

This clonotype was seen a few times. The chain's CDR3 is CASSQDASGRYTQYF. CDR3 DNA sequence: TGCGCCAGCAGCCAAGATGCTAGCGGGAGATATACGCAGTATTTT. The chain combines TRBV4-1 with TRBJ2-3; 10 nucleotides match TRBD2. The trim removed 0 bases at V and 7 bases at J, leaving 4 bases unmatched. The CDR3 is 15 residues long. Germline CDR1 MGHRA, CDR2 YSYEKL.

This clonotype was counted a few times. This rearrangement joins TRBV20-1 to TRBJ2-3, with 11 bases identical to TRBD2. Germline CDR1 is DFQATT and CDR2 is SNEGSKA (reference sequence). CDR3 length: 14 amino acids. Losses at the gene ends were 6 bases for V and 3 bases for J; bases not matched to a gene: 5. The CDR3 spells CSAKLAGATDTQYF. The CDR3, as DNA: TGCAGTGCAAAACTAGCGGGAGCTACAGATACGCAGTATTTT.

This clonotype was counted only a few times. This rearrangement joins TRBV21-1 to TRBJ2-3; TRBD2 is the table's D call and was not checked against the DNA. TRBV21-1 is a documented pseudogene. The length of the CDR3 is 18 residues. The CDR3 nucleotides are TGTGCCAGCAGCAAACGGGTCACTAGCACCTGCCGGGGAGATACGCAGTATTTT. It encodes CASSKRVTSTCRGDTQYF.